These 17 T cell receptor beta chains share one sample of origin, sequenced in a study of cytomegalovirus exposure and HLA in healthy donors. PCR employed 60 Vbeta and 13 Jbeta primers. Some clones are missing from TCRdb's copy, which holds only in-frame ones; the method was immunoSEQ multiplex PCR. The sample records 75,000 to 100,000 clones, around 80% being singletons. Sequencing input: PBMCs. The origin of the receptors is a man aged 30 to 45 in good health and CMV-seronegative.

This clone was observed once. The V and J genes are TRBV10-3 and TRBJ1-2; 8 bases line up with TRBD1. The ends lost 6 bases at V and 2 bases at J; junction bases unmatched: 8. The CDR3 contains 15 residues. Looked up from germline, CDR1 is ENHRY and CDR2 is SYGVKD. Written as DNA, the CDR3 is TGTGCCATCAGCGGACAGGGCGTAATGAACTATGGCTACACCTTC. It translates to CAISGQGVMNYGYTF.

The chain uses TRBV5-1 and TRBJ2-3; 7 positions match TRBD2. This CDR3 is 14 amino acids long. V dropped 5 bases and J dropped 3; count of bases not matched to a gene: 6. Germline V gene data show CDR1 as SGHRS and CDR2 as YFSETQ. The CDR3 region is CASRQERGTDTQYF. Here the CDR3 DNA reads TGCGCCAGCAGACAGGAGCGGGGAACAGATACGCAGTATTTT.

This clone has a handful of counts. In nucleotides, the CDR3 is TGCGCCAGCAGCGACTACAGGGGAGAGCTTAATGGCTACACCTTC. This sequence encodes CASSDYRGELNGYTF. The V call is TRBV5-1, the J call TRBJ1-2; 7 positions agree with TRBD1. The germline V gene encodes CDR1 SGHRS and CDR2 YFSETQ. V was pared by 4 bases and J by 6 bases, with 12 bases of the junction left unmatched. CDR3 length: 15 amino acids. Based on the CDR3 plus reference TRBV5-1 and TRBJ1-2, the full variable domain is KAGVTQTPRYLIKTRGQQVTLSCSPISGHRSVSWYQQTPGQGLQFLFEYFSETQRNKGNFPGRFSGRQFSNSRSEMNVSTLELGDSALYLCASSDYRGELNGYTFGSGTRLTVV.

The CDR3 region is CASRAGTGGVETQYF. DNA of the CDR3: TGTGCCAGCAGAGCCGGGACAGGGGGCGTAGAGACCCAGTACTTC. J is TRBJ2-5 and V is TRBV6-5, with 12 bases fitting TRBD1. J lost 4 bases, V lost 6 bases, and 6 bases had no gene match. In germline, CDR1 is MNHEY, CDR2 SVGAGI. CDR3 length: 15 amino acids.

The chain joins TRBV4-2 to TRBJ1-2; a weak D match, TRBD1 (5 bases). V dropped 3 bases and J dropped 10 bases, with 24 bases sitting between them. The CDR3 sequence is 16 residues long. Germline lookup yields CDR1 LGHNA and CDR2 YNFKEQ. CDR3 sequence: CASSHPAREGRNVYTF. CDR3 sequence (DNA): TGTGCCAGCAGCCATCCGGCCAGGGAGGGTCGTAACGTCTACACCTTC.

Turning to this clone: The same CDR3 also results from other DNA sequences found in this sample. The chain uses TRBV18 and TRBJ1-2, with D possibly matching TRBD1 (5 bases). CDR1 and CDR2 (germline): KGHSH, LQKENI. The length of the CDR3 is 13 residues. V lost 2 bases and J lost 1, with 5 bases in between. The CDR3 bases are TGTGCCAGCTCACCAGACAGTAACTATGGCTACACCTTC. Protein: CASSPDSNYGYTF. Combining the CDR3 with reference TRBV18 and TRBJ1-2 gives the whole variable domain NAGVMQNPRHLVRRRGQEARLRCSPMKGHSHVYWYRQLPEEGLKFMVYLQKENIIDESGMPKERFSAEFPKEGPSILRIQQVVRGDSAAYFCASSPDSNYGYTFGSGTRLTVV.

This chain joins TRBV4-3 and TRBJ2-5; tentative D call: TRBD2 (5 bases). Trimming left V 0 bases short and J 5 bases short, with 13 bases between. The CDR3 loop spans 15 amino acids. CDR1 is LGHNA and CDR2 is YSLEER in the germline V gene. The DNA of the CDR3 is TGCGCCAGCAGCCAAGATGGTCGGGGATGGGAGACCCAGTACTTC. Translation: CASSQDGRGWETQYF.

The chain is built from TRBV4-2 and TRBJ1-4; no reliable D call. V was pared by 0 bases and J by 6 bases, with 5 bases between. The germline V gene has CDR1 LGHNA and CDR2 YNFKEQ. This CDR3 region has 13 residues. The CDR3 is CASSQEYYEKLFF. CDR3 in DNA: TGTGCCAGCAGCCAAGAATACTATGAAAAACTGTTTTTT.

This chain connects TRBV27 to TRBJ2-1, with TRBD2 identical over 9 bases. The germline gives CDR1 MNHEY, CDR2 SMNVEV (reference sequence). The J segment lost 10 bases and the V segment lost 6 bases, leaving 13 bases of the junction unmatched. The CDR3 covers 15 residues. The CDR3 DNA is TGTGCCAGCAGGTCATTAGGCGGGAGGGAGGGGGAGCAGTTCTTC. It codes for CASRSLGGREGEQFF.

V usage is TRBV18 and J usage is TRBJ1-4; D possibly corresponds to TRBD1 (6 bases). The CDR3 spans 15 residues. Germline lookup yields CDR1 KGHSH and CDR2 LQKENI. Trimming took 8 bases from V and 5 from J, leaving 18 bases between them. CDR3: CASARGTLLNEKLFF. CDR3 nucleotide sequence: TGTGCCAGCGCAAGGGGGACACTGTTGAATGAAAAACTGTTTTTT. Full variable domain (missing parts from reference TRBV18 and TRBJ1-4): NAGVMQNPRHLVRRRGQEARLRCSPMKGHSHVYWYRQLPEEGLKFMVYLQKENIIDESGMPKERFSAEFPKEGPSILRIQQVVRGDSAAYFCASARGTLLNEKLFFGSGTQLSVL.

The genes are TRBV5-1 and TRBJ2-5, with a possible D match to TRBD2 (5 bases). There are 15 residues in the CDR3. V was shortened by 0 bases and J by 5 bases, with 14 bases between the two germline ends. Per germline, CDR1 SGHRS and CDR2 YFSETQ. The CDR3 DNA reads as TGCGCCAGCAGCTTGGGGACTTTCGCAAGGGAGACCCAGTACTTC. Translated, it gives CASSLGTFARETQYF.

The chain employs TRBV15 and TRBJ1-1, with a weak D call TRBD1 (6 bases). Trimming shortened V by 0 bases and J by 4 bases, and 15 bases separated the two germline ends. The CDR3 covers 16 residues. Germline lookup yields CDR1 LNHNV and CDR2 YYDKDF (reference sequence). The CDR3 spells CATSRDPETGSTEAFF. CDR3 bases: TGTGCCACCAGCAGAGATCCCGAAACAGGGTCCACTGAAGCTTTCTTT.

This chain connects TRBV9 to TRBJ1-1; TRBD1 matches 12 bases. Germline loops: CDR1 SGDLS, CDR2 YYNGEE. This CDR3 is 16 amino acids long. J lost 7 bases, V lost 3 bases, and 10 bases had no gene match. CDR3 loop: CASSAGAGQGAGEAFF. Written as DNA, the CDR3 is TGTGCCAGCAGCGCGGGCGCGGGACAGGGGGCTGGTGAAGCTTTCTTT.

This clone was seen a few times. The V gene is TRBV10-2, the J gene TRBJ1-2; maybe TRBD1 (6 bases). Germline V lookup: CDR1 WSHSY, CDR2 SAAADI. V was cut by 2 bases and J by 5 bases, with 12 bases left in between. CDR3 size: 14 residues. The CDR3 is CASSEARGLYGYTF. For the CDR3, the DNA is TGCGCCAGCAGTGAGGCCAGGGGATTATATGGCTACACCTTC.

The CDR3 bases are TGTGCCAGTAGTCTTGGACAGGGGAGTGAAAAACTGTTTTTT. Residues: CASSLGQGSEKLFF. The chain employs TRBV19 and TRBJ1-4, with 9 bases matching TRBD1. Germline V gene sequence: CDR1 LNHDA, CDR2 SQIVND (reference sequence). This CDR3 contains 14 residues. Trimming at V came to 5 bases and at J to 7 bases, leaving 5 bases not matched to a gene.

The V and J genes are TRBV9 and TRBJ1-1; tentative D call: TRBD1 (5 bases). This CDR3 contains 13 residues. V was trimmed by 4 bases and J by 3 bases, leaving 10 bases between them. Germline V lookup: CDR1 SGDLS, CDR2 YYNGEE. CDR3: CASSLDSYTEAFF. DNA for the CDR3: TGTGCCAGCAGCCTCGACAGTTACACTGAAGCTTTCTTT.

This chain connects TRBV2 to TRBJ1-2; 7 nucleotides align to TRBD1. CDR1 SNHLY and CDR2 FYNNEI come from the germline V gene. V was clipped by 7 bases and J by 3 bases; unmatched bases: 8. The CDR3 extends over 14 amino acids. The CDR3, as DNA: TGTGCCAGCACAAGGGACAGCGGGTACTATGGCTACACCTTC. It translates to CASTRDSGYYGYTF.